This TCR beta chain was captured by sequencing in a study of CD8 T cells in ankylosing spondylitis. Losses at the gene ends were 11 bases for V and 2 bases for J; bases not matched to a gene: 11. Germline CDR1 PRHDT, CDR2 FYEKMQ (reference sequence). The length of the CDR3 is 17 residues. Quantitative 5'-RACE with molecular barcodes produced the TCR beta libraries. TCRdb itself ran the 5' RACE reads through MiXCR, one entry per CDR3 protein. Of more than 200,000 distinct CDR3 sequences in the sample, more than 20% were seen once. The sequenced sample consisted of blood, either unsorted or a sorted T cell fraction (not recorded which). The chain is built from TRBV13 and TRBJ2-6; 11 bases match TRBD1. This TCR was sampled from a male donor with ankylosing spondylitis or in good health (not recorded which). CDR3 sequence: CAGKTGQGVPGANVLTF. CDR3 nucleotides: TGTGCCGGCAAAACGGGACAGGGGGTACCTGGGGCCAACGTCCTGACTTTC.